This T cell receptor beta chain was sequenced during a study of cytomegalovirus exposure and HLA in healthy donors. The PCR ran on 60 Vbeta and 13 Jbeta primers. Repertoires were generated with immunoSEQ multiplex PCR, while TCRdb's copy carries only in-frame clones and drops some. Altogether about 69,000 clones are present, roughly three quarters being singletons, with the ten largest covering about 3.3%. The germline V and J ends were trimmed by 5 bases and 3 bases, with 13 bases remaining between them. CDR1 and CDR2 (germline): SGHAT, FQNNGV. The CDR3 has 15 residues. Whole-study results and caveats: Association of 16,951 TCR beta sequences with HLA alleles was found at 0.05 false discovery rate in a later analysis. Researchers catalogued some 160 TCR beta chains as cytomegalovirus-associated. The dataset shows that most TCR sequences were rare, while some public TCRs occurred in many donors. Later analysis identified a missense DCLRE1C variant that was linked to TCR beta V- and J-gene trimming.

This clone showed up just a few times. What it binds is not known. The source of this sequence is a man aged 18 to 30 in good health and CMV-seronegative. The specimen sequenced was PBMCs. V is TRBV11-2 and J is TRBJ1-4; D gene uncertain. The CDR3, as DNA: TGTGCCAGCAGCCTGGAAGGGAGGTCTAATGAAAAACTGTTTTTT. It yields the protein CASSLEGRSNEKLFF. The full variable domain, in which reference TRBV11-2 and TRBJ1-4 provide the parts outside the CDR3, is EAGVAQSPRYKIIEKRQSVAFWCNPISGHATLYWYQQILGQGPKLLIQFQNNGVVDDSQLPKDRFSAERLKGVDSTLKIQPAKLEDSAVYLCASSLEGRSNEKLFFGSGTQLSVL.